The 26 T cell receptor beta chains below come from one sample, sequenced in a study of blood T cells in healthy people across ages. Next came a second PCR, run for about 7 to 12 cycles, which used a sample-barcoded 5' primer along with a J-beta primer mix. In TCRdb, the 5' RACE reads were re-called with MiXCR into one record per CDR3 protein. This sample yields about 380,000 distinct CDR3 sequences, of which roughly half are seen a single time; around 53% belongs to the top ten. Sequencing used blood. These receptors were collected from a man aged 55 to 70 in good health.

The sample holds a few counts of this clonotype. This rearrangement joins TRBV20-1 to TRBJ2-7, with a weak D call TRBD1 (5 bases). The CDR3 has 12 residues. Trimming removed 6 bases at V and 0 bases at J, with 9 bases between. Looked up from germline, CDR1 is DFQATT and CDR2 is SNEGSKA (reference sequence). CDR3 loop: CSAFRDSYEQYF. As DNA, the CDR3 is TGCAGTGCGTTCAGGGACTCCTACGAGCAGTACTTC.

The chain joins TRBV20-1 to TRBJ2-5; 12 bases align to TRBD1. The CDR3 is made up of 14 amino acids. V lost 5 bases and J lost 5; bases outside the gene matches: 6. Per germline, CDR1 DFQATT and CDR2 SNEGSKA (reference sequence). Here the CDR3 reads CSADRDRGRETQYF. The CDR3 DNA reads TGCAGTGCTGACCGGGACAGGGGGCGGGAGACCCAGTACTTC.

In its sample, this clonotype was seen a few times. V is TRBV27 and J is TRBJ2-7; 7 bases map to TRBD1. This CDR3 is 14 amino acids long. The trim removed 5 bases at V and 4 bases at J, leaving 8 bases unmatched. The germline V gene encodes CDR1 MNHEY and CDR2 SMNVEV (reference sequence). The CDR3 nucleotides read TGTGCCAGCAGTACCCGACAGGGTGGGTACGAGCAGTACTTC. Protein: CASSTRQGGYEQYF.

The chain links TRBV15 to TRBJ2-1; maybe TRBD2 (5 bases). The V gene lost 1 base and the J gene lost 0 bases, with 13 bases spanning the gap. The CDR3 is 17 amino acids. CDR1 and CDR2 from the germline V gene are LNHNV and YYDKDF (reference sequence). The CDR3 bases are TGTGCCACCAGCAGAGGTGTCAGCGGCAGCTCCTACAATGAGCAGTTCTTC. Its translation: CATSRGVSGSSYNEQFF.

The sample holds one count of this clonotype. Since a much larger clone is just one base distant, this may be a read error. The chain employs TRBV4-2 and TRBJ2-7; 12 bases match TRBD2. The J call may be mistaken, given a closer DNA end match to TRBJ2-1. CDR1 is LGHNA and CDR2 is YNFKEQ in the germline V gene. This CDR3 region has 15 residues. DNA of the CDR3: TGTGCCAGCAGCCTTACTAGCGGGAGGACGTACGAGCAGTTCTTC. It yields the protein CASSLTSGRTYEQFF.

The rearrangement joins TRBV30 to TRBJ1-2; D is unresolved. The germline V gene has CDR1 GTSNPN and CDR2 SVGIG (reference sequence). V lost 4 bases and J 7 bases, leaving 13 bases between the germline ends. The CDR3 totals 12 residues. In DNA, the CDR3 is TGTGCCTGGAACTCCGGTTGGGGTGGCTACACCTTC. As protein: CAWNSGWGGYTF. Supplemented by reference TRBV30 and TRBJ1-2, the full variable domain reads SQTIHQWPATLVQPVGSPLSLECTVEGTSNPNLYWYRQAAGRGLQLLFYSVGIGQISSEVPQNLSASRPQDRQFILSSKKLLLSDSGFYLCAWNSGWGGYTFGSGTRLTVV.

The table lists this clonotype with many counts. The chain couples TRBV3-1 to TRBJ2-5; D call uncertain. CDR3 size: 16 residues. Germline CDR1 LGHDT, CDR2 YNNKEL (reference sequence). Trimming shortened V by 4 bases and J by 4 bases, and 19 bases separated the two germline ends. CDR3 region: CASSPQIPRFIETQYF. The CDR3 DNA sequence: TGTGCCAGCAGCCCCCAGATTCCCCGATTCATAGAGACCCAGTACTTC.

The chain joins TRBV7-3 to TRBJ2-5, with TRBD2 matching over 8 bases. The CDR3 totals 14 residues. The J segment lost 11 bases and the V segment lost 5 bases, leaving 13 bases of the junction unmatched. Germline V gene lookup returns CDR1 SGHTA and CDR2 FQGTGA. The CDR3, as DNA: TGTGCCAGCAGCGTGAACAGCGGGAGAGGGGAGCAGTACTTC. It codes for CASSVNSGRGEQYF.

This clonotype was observed a few times. CDR3 sequence: CASSPTGTGWQETQYF. CDR3 coding DNA: TGCGCCAGCAGCCCTACAGGGACAGGGTGGCAAGAGACCCAGTACTTC. The chain couples TRBV5-1 to TRBJ2-5; TRBD1 agrees at 9 bases. The CDR3 is made up of 16 amino acids. Germline V gene lookup returns CDR1 SGHRS and CDR2 YFSETQ. J lost 2 bases, V lost 4 bases, and 9 bases had no gene match.

The genes are TRBV6-5 and TRBJ2-7; D may be TRBD2 (5 bases). Between the trimmed V and J ends, which lost 5 bases and 0 bases, there was a span of 5 bases. The CDR3 contains 12 residues. Germline assignment: CDR1 MNHEY and CDR2 SVGAGI. Here the CDR3 reads CASSTSSYEQYF. DNA for the CDR3: TGTGCCAGCAGTACTAGCTCCTACGAGCAGTACTTC.

This clonotype was counted between two and nine times. V usage is TRBV20-1 and J usage is TRBJ2-5, with TRBD1 matching over 9 bases. The end of the DNA fits TRBJ2-7 better, so the J call may be wrong. This CDR3 region has 14 residues. Per the germline V gene, CDR1 is DFQATT and CDR2 is SNEGSKA (reference sequence). The CDR3 here is CSARDKGQGPEQYF. For the CDR3, the DNA is TGCAGTGCTAGAGATAAGGGACAGGGCCCCGAGCAGTACTTC.

The V and J genes are TRBV3-1 and TRBJ1-4; TRBD1 agrees at 9 bases. Germline CDR1 LGHDT, CDR2 YNNKEL (reference sequence). Losses at the gene ends were 0 bases for V and 5 bases for J; bases not matched to a gene: 1. This CDR3 has 15 residues. The CDR3 sequence is CASSQDGTGNEKLFF. CDR3 bases: TGTGCCAGCAGCCAAGACGGGACAGGGAATGAAAAACTGTTTTTT.

This chain joins TRBV7-2 and TRBJ1-6; TRBD1 agrees at 7 bases. Germline V lookup: CDR1 SGHTA, CDR2 FQGNSA. V shed 2 bases, J shed 9 bases, and the junction held 13 bases outside the gene matches. The CDR3 is 17 residues long. CDR3 DNA: TGTGCCAGCAGCTTACAAGTGGTAGGGGGCTGGGTTTCACCCCTCCACTTT. This encodes CASSLQVVGGWVSPLHF.

The chain couples TRBV2 to TRBJ2-7; 8 bases align to TRBD2. The J call is in doubt because the DNA end fits TRBJ2-5 better. Per germline, CDR1 SNHLY and CDR2 FYNNEI. This CDR3 contains 15 residues. The CDR3 nucleotides are TGTGCCAGCAGTGAGGCGCGGGGGGAGAAAGAGACCCAGTACTTC. This codes for CASSEARGEKETQYF.

This sequence joins TRBV7-6 and TRBJ2-7, with 10 bases aligning to TRBD1. Germline CDR1 SGHVS, CDR2 FNYEAQ. CDR3 length: 16 residues. V shed 4 bases and J 6 bases; nucleotides not matched to a gene: 12. In DNA, the CDR3 is TGTGCCAGCAGCTACATGCCGAGACAGGGGGCTGGCGAGCAGTACTTC. Amino acid sequence: CASSYMPRQGAGEQYF.

The chain couples TRBV6-5 to TRBJ2-1; unclear D gene. Between the trimmed V and J ends, which lost 5 bases and 0 bases, there was a span of 11 bases. The CDR3 totals 15 residues. In germline, CDR1 is MNHEY, CDR2 SVGAGI. CDR3 in DNA: TGTGCCAGCAGTAAAACCTCAAGCTCCTACAATGAGCAGTTCTTC. This codes for CASSKTSSSYNEQFF.

This clonotype came up a few times. The rearrangement links TRBV6-6 to TRBJ2-7; D gene uncertain. Germline loops: CDR1 MNHNY, CDR2 SVGAGI (reference sequence). This CDR3 spans 11 amino acids. Trimming removed 7 bases at V and 2 bases at J, with 6 bases between. Here the CDR3 reads CASKGAYEQYF. The CDR3 DNA sequence: TGTGCCAGCAAGGGCGCCTACGAGCAGTACTTC.

This clonotype has just one count. The rearrangement joins TRBV20-1 to TRBJ1-5, with 7 bases aligning to TRBD1. The ends lost 3 bases at V and 7 bases at J; junction bases unmatched: 9. CDR3 size: 14 residues. Germline CDR1 and CDR2: DFQATT and SNEGSKA (reference sequence). For the CDR3, the DNA is TGCAGTGCTAGCCTTCGACAGGGAAGCCAGCCCCAGCATTTT. It specifies CSASLRQGSQPQHF.

V usage is TRBV18 and J usage is TRBJ2-2; D unclear. Germline values: CDR1 KGHSH, CDR2 LQKENI. The CDR3 covers 16 residues. Trimming stripped 0 bases from V and 4 bases from J, with 12 bases between. CDR3 protein: CASSPPIQQITGELFF. Here the CDR3 DNA reads TGTGCCAGCTCACCACCGATACAACAAATCACCGGGGAGCTGTTTTTT.

The genes are TRBV7-9 and TRBJ2-4; 9 positions match TRBD2. Gene TRBJ2-7 matches the end of the DNA better, so the J call may be wrong. The CDR3 contains 16 residues. Germline V gives CDR1 SEHNR, CDR2 FQNEAQ (reference sequence). CDR3 coding DNA: TGTGCCAGCAGCCCGCCCACGGCGGGAGGGGGTTACGAGCAGTACTTC. Protein product: CASSPPTAGGGYEQYF.

V gene TRBV5-1 combines with J gene TRBJ2-1, with 9 bases aligning to TRBD1. In germline, CDR1 is SGHRS, CDR2 YFSETQ. The CDR3 extends over 14 amino acids. Losses at the gene ends were 4 bases for V and 7 bases for J; bases not matched to a gene: 6. This CDR3 is CASSPTGGHNEQFF. The CDR3 DNA sequence: TGCGCCAGCAGCCCGACAGGGGGTCATAATGAGCAGTTCTTC.

About this clonotype: At one of its ends the junction is not consistent with the germline gene, which may arise from a read error. The chain combines TRBV29-1 with TRBJ2-7; D remains unclear. The CDR3 length is 13 residues. Germline V CDR1 and CDR2: SQVTM, ANQGSEA. Written as DNA, the CDR3 is TGCGGCGTTACGAGTACCATCGAATACGAGCAGTACTTC. It yields the protein CGVTSTIEYEQYF.

This clonotype showed up many times. This chain links TRBV20-1 with TRBJ2-1; perhaps TRBD1 as D (6 bases). From germline, CDR1 is DFQATT and CDR2 SNEGSKA (reference sequence). The CDR3 has 16 amino acids. V was pared by 3 bases and J by 4 bases, with 19 bases between. The CDR3 here is CSARDLGGKIYNEQFF. The CDR3 DNA is TGCAGTGCTAGGGACCTTGGGGGCAAAATTTACAATGAGCAGTTCTTC.

The table lists this clonotype with a few counts. V is TRBV9 and J is TRBJ2-5, with 8 bases lining up with TRBD1. From germline, CDR1 is SGDLS and CDR2 YYNGEE. The CDR3 extends over 15 amino acids. V gave up 3 bases and J gave up 5 bases; unmatched junction bases: 9. CDR3 region: CASSAGTGPMETQYF. CDR3 sequence (DNA): TGTGCCAGCAGCGCCGGGACAGGACCTATGGAGACCCAGTACTTC.

J is TRBJ2-7 and V is TRBV7-2, with D tentatively TRBD2 (6 bases). Between the trimmed V and J ends, which lost 5 bases and 2 bases, there was a span of 16 bases. The CDR3 consists of 15 residues. CDR1 is SGHTA, CDR2 FQGNSA, per germline. CDR3 loop: CASSTRKTGAYEQYF. CDR3 nucleotides: TGTGCCAGCAGCACACGAAAGACGGGGGCCTACGAGCAGTACTTC.

The sample holds many counts of this clonotype. The chain combines TRBV29-1 with TRBJ2-3; D unclear. Germline V CDR1 and CDR2: SQVTM, ANQGSEA. Trimming shortened V by 2 bases and J by 6 bases, and 15 bases separated the two germline ends. CDR3 length: 14 residues. The DNA for the CDR3 is TGCAGCGTTGAAAAATGGTCCCAGACGGATACGCAGTATTTT. Protein: CSVEKWSQTDTQYF.